The rows below give T cell receptor beta chains drawn from one sample of a study of T cell responses to AZD1222 COVID-19 vaccine. The table came from immunoSEQ multiplex PCR; TCRdb's copy has only in-frame clones and leaves some out. The repertoire includes 120,000 or so clones, more than 85% of them detected once, and 3% sits in the top ten. This sample comprised peripheral blood, obtained 28 days after the second AZD1222 dose. These receptors originate from an adult who received the AZD1222 COVID-19 vaccine. Each CDR3 is given with its conserved first and last residue. The D gene is left open where the match is weak. Size is stated for part of the rows, as once, few or many counts, or as a class when the clone is expanded.

TRBV28	NA	TRBJ2-5	NA	CASSLSLHQETQYF	TGTGCCAGCAGTTTATCTCTACACCAAGAGACCCAGTACTTC
TRBV5-6	TRBD2	TRBJ2-1	NA	CASTLAGGPHNEQFF	TGTGCCAGCACGCTAGCGGGGGGGCCCCACAATGAGCAGTTCTTC
TRBV5-1	TRBD1	TRBJ1-3	NA	CASSLRTGGSGNTIYF	TGCGCCAGCAGCTTGCGAACAGGGGGCTCTGGAAACACCATATATTTT
TRBV7-6	TRBD1	TRBJ1-4	NA	CASSTGGVNEKLFF	TGTGCCAGCAGCACAGGGGGAGTTAATGAAAAACTGTTTTTT
TRBV2	NA	TRBJ1-1	NA	CASYFVPSNTEAFF	TGTGCCAGCTATTTCGTCCCGTCGAACACTGAAGCTTTCTTT
TRBV30	NA	TRBJ1-2	NA	CAWSVSTFTMARTF	TGTGCCTGGAGTGTATCCACATTCACCATGGCTAGAACCTTC
TRBV7-9	TRBD1	TRBJ1-2	NA	CASSLRTGGKDGYTF	TGTGCCAGCAGCTTAAGGACAGGGGGTAAGGATGGCTACACCTTC
TRBV4-2	TRBD1	TRBJ1-2	NA	CASSQQTGTGDGYTF	TGTGCCAGCAGCCAACAAACCGGGACAGGGGATGGCTACACCTTC
TRBV11-2	NA	TRBJ1-6	NA	CASSLVRRPNTYNSPLHF	TGTGCCAGCAGCTTAGTTCGGCGGCCGAACACCTATAATTCACCCCTCCACTTT
TRBV3-1/TRBV3-2	NA	TRBJ2-1	NA	CASSQAAGPWSYNEQFF	TGTGCCAGCAGCCAAGCTGCAGGGCCCTGGTCCTACAATGAGCAGTTCTTC
TRBV19	TRBD1	TRBJ1-5	NA	CASSIDGTGTNQPQHF	TGTGCCAGTAGTATAGATGGGACAGGGACCAATCAGCCCCAGCATTTT
TRBV18	TRBD1	TRBJ2-7	NA	CASSKSTGETYEQYF	TGTGCCAGCTCAAAAAGCACAGGGGAGACCTACGAGCAGTACTTC
TRBV9	NA	TRBJ2-2	NA	CASSRRTVGELFF	TGTGCCAGCAGCCGGAGGACAGTCGGGGAGCTGTTTTTT
TRBV7-6	TRBD2	TRBJ2-3	NA	CASSLGTSYQLDTQYF	TGTGCCAGCAGCTTAGGGACTAGCTACCAATTAGATACGCAGTATTTT
TRBV5-4	NA	TRBJ1-2	NA	CASSLGRQARYTF	TGTGCCAGCAGCTTAGGCAGACAAGCGCGCTACACCTTC
TRBV19	NA	TRBJ2-7	NA	CASSPLGGKTYEQYF	TGTGCCAGTAGTCCGTTGGGCGGGAAGACCTACGAGCAGTACTTC
TRBV19	TRBD1	TRBJ2-1	NA	CASSIEGQLYNEQFF	TGTGCCAGTAGTATAGAGGGACAGCTGTACAATGAGCAGTTCTTC
TRBV10-3	TRBD2	TRBJ2-7	NA	CAISGLAGGVPYEQYF	TGTGCCATCAGTGGACTAGCGGGGGGTGTCCCCTACGAGCAGTACTTC
TRBV6-5	NA	TRBJ2-7	NA	CASSQDWYEQYF	TGTGCCAGCAGCCAGGATTGGTACGAGCAGTACTTC
TRBV30	NA	TRBJ1-5	NA	CAWKHRGGGGFQPQHF	TGTGCCTGGAAGCACCGTGGTGGGGGCGGGTTTCAGCCCCAGCATTTT
TRBV7-9	NA	TRBJ1-1	NA	CATNRGLTEAFF	TGTGCCACCAATCGTGGGTTGACTGAAGCTTTCTTT
TRBV11-2	NA	TRBJ1-2	NA	CASSSQLQGGDYGYTF	TGTGCCAGCAGCTCCCAATTACAGGGAGGGGACTATGGCTACACCTTC
TRBV30	NA	TRBJ2-7	few	CAWSAGAYEQYF	TGTGCCTGGAGTGCGGGAGCCTACGAGCAGTACTTC
TRBV25-1	NA	TRBJ1-2	NA	CASRAGGTNYGYTF	TGTGCCAGCAGGGCGGGCGGAACTAACTATGGCTACACCTTC
TRBV27	NA	TRBJ2-1	NA	CASSLSTDSGEQFF	TGTGCCAGCAGTTTATCGACAGATTCCGGTGAGCAGTTCTTC
TRBV10-3	NA	TRBJ1-1	once	CAISPGTLNTEAFF	TGTGCCATCAGTCCCGGGACGCTGAACACTGAAGCTTTCTTT
TRBV27	NA	TRBJ1-4	NA	CASGSYGASEKLFF	TGTGCCAGCGGGTCTTACGGCGCCTCAGAAAAACTGTTTTTT
TRBV4-3	NA	TRBJ1-4	NA	CASSQYAVGEKLFF	TGCGCCAGCAGCCAGTACGCCGTCGGGGAAAAACTGTTTTTT
TRBV9	NA	TRBJ1-2	NA	CASSSRGNNYGYTF	TGTGCCAGCAGCTCTAGGGGAAATAACTATGGCTACACCTTC
TRBV4-1	TRBD1	TRBJ1-3	NA	CASSPKMDQGAIFHTIYF	TGCGCCAGCAGCCCCAAGATGGACCAGGGGGCAATTTTCCACACCATATATTTT
TRBV5-5	TRBD2	TRBJ2-3	NA	CASTLAGGPSDTQYF	TGTGCCAGCACCTTAGCGGGGGGGCCTTCAGATACGCAGTATTTT
TRBV18	NA	TRBJ1-1	NA	CASSPQRNTEAFF	TGTGCCAGCTCACCACAGCGGAACACTGAAGCTTTCTTT
TRBV5-1	NA	TRBJ2-6	NA	CASSQKISGANVLTF	TGCGCCAGCAGCCAAAAAATCTCTGGGGCCAACGTCCTGACTTTC
TRBV6-5	NA	TRBJ1-1	NA	CASSQISGAVEAFF	TGTGCCAGCAGTCAAATCTCCGGAGCTGTAGAAGCTTTCTTT
TRBV12-5	NA	TRBJ2-2	NA	CASGLENTGELFF	TGTGCTAGTGGTCTCGAAAACACCGGGGAGCTGTTTTTT
TRBV13	NA	TRBJ2-3	NA	CASSPLGGTADTQYF	TGTGCCAGCAGCCCGTTAGGGGGGACGGCAGATACGCAGTATTTT
TRBV13	TRBD2	TRBJ2-3	NA	CASSAPVTRLAYTDTQYF	TGTGCCAGCAGCGCACCGGTGACTAGACTAGCGTACACAGATACGCAGTATTTT
TRBV18	TRBD2	TRBJ2-2	NA	CASTPAGLAGGELFF	TGTGCCAGCACCCCGGCAGGACTAGCGGGCGGGGAGCTGTTTTTT